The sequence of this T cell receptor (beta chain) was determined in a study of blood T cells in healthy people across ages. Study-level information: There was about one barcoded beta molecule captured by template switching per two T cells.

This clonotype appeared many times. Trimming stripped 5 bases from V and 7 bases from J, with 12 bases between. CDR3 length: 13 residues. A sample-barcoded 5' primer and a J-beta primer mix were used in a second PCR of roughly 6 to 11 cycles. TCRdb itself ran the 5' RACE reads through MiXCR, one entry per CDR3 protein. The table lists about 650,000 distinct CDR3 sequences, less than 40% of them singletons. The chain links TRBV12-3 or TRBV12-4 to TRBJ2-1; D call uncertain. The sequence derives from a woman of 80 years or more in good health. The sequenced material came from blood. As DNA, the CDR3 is TGTGCCAGCAGTCCCCTAAAGGGTAATGAGCAGTTCTTC. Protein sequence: CASSPLKGNEQFF.